Given below is one TCR beta chain in context. What it recognizes is unknown. The data belong to a study of shared clonotypes between healthy human individuals. General observations from the study: Memory subsets generally showed lower estimated richness than naive subsets.

Repertoires were generated with immunoSEQ multiplex PCR, while TCRdb's copy carries only in-frame clones and drops some. This table has fewer than 1 million clones, 96% appearing once. CD45RO-negative cells were positively selected for CCR7, leaving out terminally differentiated effector memory CD45RA+ cells. Input material: naive CD8+ T cells sorted from blood. The receptor's source is a young man in good health.

For the CDR3, the DNA is TGTGCCAGCAGTGATGACAGGGTTGGCTACACCTTC. This gives the protein CASSDDRVGYTF. The chain recombines TRBV6-4 with TRBJ1-2, with TRBD1 identical over 7 bases. The CDR3 is 12 amino acids. Trimming cost V 3 bases and J 7 bases; bases outside gene matches: 2. The germline V gene has CDR1 MRHNA and CDR2 SNTAGT.